The 32 T cell receptor beta chains below come from one sample, sequenced in a study of type 1 regulatory T cells. Notes on the study in general: Compared with non-type 1 regulatory T cells, type 1 regulatory T cells showed a more restricted TCR repertoire.

Their target antigens are unknown. TCRdb independently ran MiXCR on the reads; one entry per CDR3 protein. Seen here are 65,000 to 80,000 distinct CDR3 sequences, 20% observed once, and the top ten hold 8% to 9%. Specimen: cultured type 1 regulatory T (Tr1) cells, either the whole culture or a sorted fraction (not recorded which). The receptors were gathered from a human donor in good health.

A word on this clonotype: Germline is not matched at one junction end, which may reflect a read error. The V call is TRBV12-3 or TRBV12-4, the J call TRBJ2-7; TRBD1 matches 8 bases. This CDR3 is 16 amino acids long. The CDR3 here is CASSSTGQGGSYKQYF. In DNA form, the CDR3 reads TGTGCCAGCAGTTCTACCGGACAGGGTGGCTCCTACAAGCAGTACTTC.

The sample holds many counts of this clonotype. One junction end does not reproduce the germline sequence, and a read error may be involved. The chain carries TRBV5-1 and TRBJ2-3, with D hard to call. The CDR3 contains 13 residues. From germline, CDR1 is SGHRS and CDR2 YFSETQ. The CDR3 DNA follows: TGTGCCAGCAGCTTCGGGAGCACAGATACGCAGTATTTT. This encodes CASSFGSTDTQYF.

This clonotype was counted a single time. The junction departs from germline at one end; a sequencing error may be responsible. DNA of the CDR3: TGCGCCAGCAGCTTGGCCGGGGGAAACATTCTGTACTTC. Its translation: CASSLAGGNILYF. This chain joins TRBV5-1 and TRBJ2-4; tentative D call: TRBD2 (6 bases). This CDR3 has 13 amino acids. Germline lookup yields CDR1 SGHRS and CDR2 YFSETQ.

There are a few counts of this clonotype. V is TRBV18 and J is TRBJ2-2; weak D call: TRBD1 (6 bases). Between the trimmed V and J ends, which lost 1 base and 2 bases, there was a span of 11 bases. CDR1 and CDR2 (germline): KGHSH, LQKENI. CDR3 length: 16 amino acids. The CDR3 bases are TGTGCCAGCTCACCACTAAGACAGGAAAACACCGGGGAGCTGTTTTTT. Encoded protein: CASSPLRQENTGELFF.

The V and J genes are TRBV6-2 or TRBV6-3 and TRBJ1-5, with a tentative D call TRBD1 (5 bases). V dropped 2 bases and J dropped 0 bases, with 11 bases sitting between them. The length of the CDR3 is 16 residues. Germline V lookup: CDR1 MNHEY, CDR2 SVGEGT. The CDR3 DNA sequence: TGTGCCAGCAGTTACGGGGTAAGGGGTAGCAATCAGCCCCAGCATTTT. Protein product: CASSYGVRGSNQPQHF.

The CDR3 reads CSALASHGAYNEQFF. CDR3 coding DNA: TGCAGTGCTTTGGCTAGTCATGGGGCCTACAATGAGCAGTTCTTC. The chain carries TRBV20-1 and TRBJ2-1, with D unresolved. V was trimmed by 5 bases and J by 2 bases, leaving 16 bases between them. The CDR3 is 15 amino acids. Per the germline V gene, CDR1 is DFQATT and CDR2 is SNEGSKA (reference sequence).

In DNA, the CDR3 is TGTGCCTGGAGCGGAGGGGCAAACTATGGCTACACCTTC. Translating gives CAWSGGANYGYTF. The chain links TRBV30 to TRBJ1-2; a weak D match, TRBD1 (5 bases). Trimming stripped 3 bases from V and 2 bases from J, with 10 bases between. The CDR3 is 13 residues long. Germline-derived CDR1 and CDR2 are GTSNPN and SVGIG (reference sequence).

This clonotype occurred a few times. J is TRBJ2-3 and V is TRBV20-1, with 12 nucleotides matching TRBD2. The germline gives CDR1 DFQATT, CDR2 SNEGSKA (reference sequence). This CDR3 spans 16 amino acids. Trimming cost V 7 bases and J 3 bases; bases outside gene matches: 11. CDR3 nucleotides: TGCAGTGGTAGCCCCTTACTAGCGGGAGGAACAGATACGCAGTATTTT. This translates into CSGSPLLAGGTDTQYF.

This clonotype was counted only a few times. The V and J genes are TRBV6-6 and TRBJ1-1; 8 nucleotides match TRBD1. Germline V gene data show CDR1 as MNHNY and CDR2 as SVGAGI (reference sequence). V lost 8 bases and J lost 7; bases outside the gene matches: 3. The CDR3 is made up of 11 amino acids. Here the CDR3 DNA reads TGTGCCAGCCAAGACAGGGGTGAAGCTTTCTTT. Protein sequence: CASQDRGEAFF.

This clonotype occurred a few times. V gene TRBV20-1 combines with J gene TRBJ2-5, with TRBD1 matching 9 bases. Germline V lookup: CDR1 DFQATT, CDR2 SNEGSKA (reference sequence). The V and J ends lost 6 bases and 4 bases, in that order; junction bases with no gene match: 0. The CDR3 length is 11 residues. The CDR3 spells CSADRGETQYF. In DNA form, the CDR3 reads TGCAGTGCGGACAGGGGAGAGACCCAGTACTTC.

The chain carries TRBV19 and TRBJ2-6; D gene unclear. With 5 bases removed from V and 0 bases from J, the gap between germline ends came to 8 bases. CDR3 length: 15 amino acids. Germline CDR1 reads LNHDA; CDR2 reads SQIVND (reference sequence). The CDR3 protein is CASSYSFSGANVLTF. The CDR3 DNA sequence: TGTGCCAGTAGTTACAGTTTCTCTGGGGCCAACGTCCTGACTTTC.

The table lists this clonotype with a few counts. The junction and the germline gene differ at one end; a read error may be behind it. J is TRBJ2-3 and V is TRBV6-5; D perhaps matches TRBD2 (6 bases). CDR3 size: 13 residues. CDR1 and CDR2 (germline): MNHEY, SVGAGI. This chain's CDR3 is CASSDEGGITHHF. The CDR3 DNA reads as TGTGCCAGCAGTGACGAGGGCGGGATTACGCACCATTTT.

This clonotype was seen only a few times. The V call is TRBV29-1, the J call TRBJ1-1; no clear D gene. The CDR3 covers 12 residues. V was cut by 5 bases and J by 0 bases, with 7 bases left in between. Germline V gene data show CDR1 as SQVTM and CDR2 as ANQGSEA. In DNA form, the CDR3 reads TGCAGCGTTTCTACAGTGAACACTGAAGCTTTCTTT. Its translation: CSVSTVNTEAFF.

This clonotype has more than one count but fewer than ten. J is TRBJ2-1 and V is TRBV7-9; D is uncertain. The CDR3 is 18 residues long. CDR1 is SEHNR and CDR2 is FQNEAQ in the germline V gene (reference sequence). V lost 4 bases and J 0 bases, leaving 19 bases between the germline ends. CDR3 loop: CASSSRFGPANSYNEQFF. The CDR3, as DNA: TGTGCCAGCAGCTCGAGGTTCGGGCCTGCTAACTCCTACAATGAGCAGTTCTTC.

The chain carries TRBV5-1 and TRBJ1-2; D is ambiguous. V was shortened by 4 bases and J by 4 bases, with 17 bases between the two germline ends. This CDR3 region has 15 residues. Germline values: CDR1 SGHRS, CDR2 YFSETQ. CDR3 in DNA: TGCGCCAGCAGCGAAACCGGGAGAAAGATCTATGGCTACACCTTC. It is translated as CASSETGRKIYGYTF.

This clonotype was counted at least ten times. J is TRBJ2-3 and V is TRBV20-1, with a possible D match to TRBD2 (5 bases). The V end was cut by 6 bases, the J end by 2 bases, with 9 bases between. CDR3 length: 12 residues. The V gene's germline CDR1 is DFQATT and CDR2 SNEGSKA (reference sequence). CDR3 amino acids: CSAARATDTQYF. The DNA for the CDR3 is TGCAGTGCGGCGAGGGCCACAGATACGCAGTATTTT.

This clonotype came up a few times. V and J are TRBV20-1 and TRBJ2-3; D gene uncertain. The germline CDR1 and CDR2 sequences are DFQATT and SNEGSKA (reference sequence). V dropped 5 bases and J dropped 5 bases, with 23 bases sitting between them. The CDR3 length is 16 residues. In nucleotides, the CDR3 is TGCAGTGCTTTTCCCGGCGCCTCCAAGCCCGAAGATACGCAGTATTTT. Translating it yields CSAFPGASKPEDTQYF.

The rearrangement links TRBV27 to TRBJ2-7; D unclear. This CDR3 is built from 13 residues. The ends were cut back, 6 bases at V and 4 bases at J, with 13 bases in the middle. Germline V gene lookup returns CDR1 MNHEY and CDR2 SMNVEV (reference sequence). The CDR3 protein is CASRVGFGYEQYF. The CDR3 nucleotides read TGTGCCAGCAGGGTTGGCTTCGGATACGAGCAGTACTTC.

The chain is built from TRBV5-1 and TRBJ2-3, with D perhaps matching TRBD1 or TRBD2 (6 bases each). From germline, CDR1 is SGHRS and CDR2 YFSETQ. Trimming removed 3 bases at V and 0 bases at J, with 17 bases between. The CDR3 runs 17 residues. Here the CDR3 reads CASSSRTGGLSTDTQYF. In DNA, the CDR3 is TGCGCCAGCAGCTCCCGGACTGGGGGGCTTAGCACAGATACGCAGTATTTT.

This clonotype was found a few times. The rearrangement links TRBV4-3 to TRBJ2-1; D remains unclear. Germline assignment: CDR1 LGHNA and CDR2 YSLEER. Trimming removed 0 bases at V and 0 bases at J, with 6 bases between. The CDR3 sequence is 15 residues long. CDR3 DNA sequence: TGCGCCAGCAGCCAAGATCGAACCTCCTACAATGAGCAGTTCTTC. This gives the protein CASSQDRTSYNEQFF.

This clonotype showed up just a few times. This chain connects TRBV5-5 to TRBJ2-7, with 7 positions matching TRBD1. Germline V gives CDR1 SGHKS, CDR2 YYEKEE (reference sequence). This CDR3 region has 14 residues. The V gene end was trimmed by 4 bases and the J gene end by 3 bases; junction bases not matched to a gene: 7. The CDR3 region is CASSPTGVFYEQYF. The CDR3 DNA reads as TGTGCCAGCAGCCCTACAGGGGTTTTCTACGAGCAGTACTTC.

This clonotype was recorded a few times. The chain couples TRBV5-4 to TRBJ1-1; D uncertain. Germline V gene lookup returns CDR1 SGHNT and CDR2 YYREEE (reference sequence). The CDR3 is made up of 13 amino acids. Trimming took off 0 bases at V and 6 bases at J, with 9 bases between the two ends. The CDR3 region has the DNA TGTGCCAGCAGCTTGGTCCATGCGGCTGAAGCTTTCTTT. Translated: CASSLVHAAEAFF.

The chain joins TRBV5-1 to TRBJ2-1, with 10 bases identical to TRBD1. After removal of 3 bases from V and 10 bases from J, the junction contained 7 bases not matched to a gene. The CDR3 loop spans 14 amino acids. Germline-derived CDR1 and CDR2 are SGHRS and YFSETQ. The CDR3 protein is CASSWGQGSKEQFF. As DNA, the CDR3 is TGCGCCAGCAGCTGGGGACAGGGGTCGAAGGAGCAGTTCTTC.

In its sample, this clonotype was seen a few times. The CDR3 is CASSATDAYGYTF. In DNA, the CDR3 is TGTGCCAGCAGCGCCACTGACGCCTATGGCTACACCTTC. The rearrangement uses TRBV9 and TRBJ1-2; unclear D gene. Germline assignment: CDR1 SGDLS and CDR2 YYNGEE. The CDR3 extends over 13 amino acids. The V end was cut by 3 bases, the J end by 4 bases, with 10 bases between.

The V and J genes are TRBV6-5 and TRBJ2-5; TRBD1 is a possible D gene (6 bases). There are 15 residues in the CDR3. The V end lost 2 bases, the J end lost 1 base, and 11 bases lay between the germline ends. Per the germline V gene, CDR1 is MNHEY and CDR2 is SVGAGI. The CDR3 sequence: CASSYTRTAQETQYF. The CDR3 region has the DNA TGTGCCAGCAGTTACACCAGGACAGCCCAAGAGACCCAGTACTTC.

The V gene is TRBV6-1, the J gene TRBJ2-7; possibly TRBD1 for D (6 bases). V shed 4 bases and J shed 7 bases, with 14 bases lying between them. The CDR3 consists of 13 residues. Germline lookup yields CDR1 MNHNS and CDR2 SASEGT. CDR3 sequence: CASSADSHREQYF. The DNA for the CDR3 is TGTGCCAGCAGTGCGGACAGTCATAGAGAGCAGTACTTC.

The chain uses TRBV6-2 or TRBV6-3 and TRBJ2-5; D unresolved. The CDR3 is 12 amino acids. Trimming took 4 bases from V and 5 from J, leaving 8 bases between them. The germline V gene encodes CDR1 MNHEY and CDR2 SVGEGT. The CDR3 bases are TGTGCCAGCAGTTTTGGAAGGGAGACCCAGTACTTC. It codes for CASSFGRETQYF.

Many counts were recorded for this clonotype. CDR3 amino acids: CASSPGLAGNEQFF. DNA of the CDR3: TGTGCCAGCAGCCCGGGACTAGCGGGCAATGAGCAGTTCTTC. This chain connects TRBV7-3 to TRBJ2-1; TRBD2 matches 12 bases. V trimming: 5 bases; J trimming: 6 bases; junction bases outside the gene matches: 2. The CDR3 length is 14 residues. CDR1 and CDR2 from the germline V gene are SGHTA and FQGTGA.

This chain connects TRBV11-2 to TRBJ2-2; the match to TRBD2 covers 8 bases. Germline CDR1 reads SGHAT; CDR2 reads FQNNGV. Trimming cost V 2 bases and J 6 bases; bases outside gene matches: 11. The CDR3 contains 17 residues. The CDR3, as DNA: TGTGCCAGCAGCTTAATAGGTGGGAGCGGGAGATCCGGGGAGCTGTTTTTT. Residues: CASSLIGGSGRSGELFF.

This rearrangement joins TRBV12-3 or TRBV12-4 to TRBJ2-3; 7 nucleotides align to TRBD1. V gave up 8 bases and J gave up 2 bases; unmatched junction bases: 7. There are 14 residues in the CDR3. CDR3 in amino acids: CASSRDRVTDTQYF. CDR3 sequence (DNA): TGTGCCAGCTCACGGGACAGAGTCACAGATACGCAGTATTTT.

This clonotype occurred a few times. This chain links TRBV20-1 with TRBJ2-1; D unclear. Germline-derived CDR1 and CDR2 are DFQATT and SNEGSKA (reference sequence). The length of the CDR3 is 11 residues. Deletions cut 2 bases from V and 10 bases from J, with 9 bases between. The CDR3 DNA follows: TGCAGTGCTAGAAACCGCATGGAGCAGTTCTTC. It translates to CSARNRMEQFF.

This clonotype has only one observation. This clone may be a read error of a much larger clone one base away. V is TRBV9 and J is TRBJ1-1, with unresolved D. Germline V gene sequence: CDR1 SGDLS, CDR2 YYNGEE. V lost 1 base and J lost 5, with 12 bases in between. This CDR3 has 14 residues. The CDR3 DNA reads as TGTGCCAGCAGCGTAATGGGATTGGGAACTGAAGCTTTCTTT. Protein: CASSVMGLGTEAFF.